A single TCR beta chain is shown here with its context. The antigen is unknown. Distinct nucleotide sequences in the sample also encode this CDR3. Splitting of each subset's genomic DNA was done evenly across several immunoSEQ plates. Assay used: immunoSEQ multiplex PCR; TCRdb lists only in-frame clones, some missing. The sample yields more than 2,000,000 clones, around nine tenths seen once. This sample is part of a study of shared clonotypes between healthy human individuals. General study results and limits: Generation probabilities of non-shared clonotypes were lower (relative to those shared by all four donors).

CDR3 size: 13 residues. Per the germline V gene, CDR1 is ENHRY and CDR2 is SYGVKD. The V end lost 7 bases, the J end lost 2 bases, and 9 bases lay between the germline ends. CD4+ cells were split into CD45RA+ naive and CD45RA-negative memory subsets. The sequencing sample was made of naive CD4+ T cells sorted from blood. Subset in this sample: CD45RA+ positively selected. The rearrangement joins TRBV10-3 to TRBJ1-5; tentatively, D is TRBD1 (6 bases). This sequence originates from a young man in good health. For the CDR3, the DNA is TGTGCCATCACTGCAGGGGGCAATCAGCCCCAGCATTTT. Amino acid sequence: CAITAGGNQPQHF.